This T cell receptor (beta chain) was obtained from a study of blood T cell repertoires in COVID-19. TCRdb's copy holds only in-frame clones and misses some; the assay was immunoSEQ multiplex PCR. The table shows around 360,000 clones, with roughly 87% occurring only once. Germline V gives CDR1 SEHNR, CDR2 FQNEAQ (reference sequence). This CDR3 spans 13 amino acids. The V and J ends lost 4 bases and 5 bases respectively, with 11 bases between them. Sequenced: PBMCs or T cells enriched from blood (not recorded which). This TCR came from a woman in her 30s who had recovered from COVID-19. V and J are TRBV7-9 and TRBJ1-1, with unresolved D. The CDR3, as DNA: TGTGCCAGCAGCTGGGGTGAGGGTACTGAAGCTTTCTTT. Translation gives CASSWGEGTEAFF.